The subject of this entry is one T cell receptor beta chain. The data were taken from a study of early T cells in non-severe SARS-CoV-2 infection. In the study overall: The sequenced material was bulk RNA from unsorted whole blood, and its chains were unpaired.

Individual cDNA molecules were tagged with unique molecular identifiers. Using its own MiXCR run on the 5' RACE reads, TCRdb lists one record per CDR3 protein. The table shows 95,000 to 100,000 distinct CDR3 sequences, with less than 15% occurring only once. This CDR3 has 11 residues. Germline V lookup: CDR1 LNHDA, CDR2 SQIVND (reference sequence). The V gene lost 9 bases and the J gene lost 5 bases, with 7 bases spanning the gap. The source is an adult who was a healthcare worker with PCR-confirmed SARS-CoV-2 infection or an uninfected control (not recorded which). Source material: whole blood. This chain connects TRBV19 to TRBJ2-2; D perhaps matches TRBD1 (6 bases). The CDR3 DNA sequence: TGTGCCAGCACAGGGACCGGGGAGCTGTTTTTT. Its protein is CASTGTGELFF.